The rows below give T cell receptor beta chains drawn from one sample of a study of cytomegalovirus exposure and HLA in healthy donors. Sequencing used immunoSEQ multiplex PCR; TCRdb keeps in-frame clones, though not all of them. The sample carries fewer than 250,000 clones, around nine tenths recorded once. Sequencing was done on a sample of PBMCs. These TCRs come from a woman in her late teens or twenties in good health and CMV-seronegative. Both conserved end residues are part of each CDR3.

J gene	V gene	CDR3 protein
TRBJ1-2	TRBV4-1	CASSQDPDRDYGYTF
TRBJ2-1	TRBV5-4	CASSWGGSSYNEQFF
TRBJ1-4	TRBV6-6	CASINQGNEKLFF
TRBJ2-3	TRBV7-2	CASSLVGLVITDTQYF
TRBJ2-7	TRBV4-3	CASSQGQGLGYEQYF
TRBJ2-7	TRBV10-3	CAISQMSRGGYEQYF
TRBJ2-7	TRBV10-3	CAISGTGDEQYF
TRBJ2-7	TRBV30	CAWEQGPGYEQYF
TRBJ1-1	TRBV6-1	CASSGRGGNTEAFF
TRBJ1-6	TRBV30	CAWSLATGGFFSHSPLHF
TRBJ1-2	TRBV19	CASSGPDYGYTF
TRBJ2-7	TRBV6-6	CASSPTGTYEQYF
TRBJ1-1	TRBV19	CASMDNPLLGTEAFF
TRBJ1-2	TRBV7-2	CASSLGPRGYTF
TRBJ2-7	TRBV30	CAWLRAAQYEQYF
TRBJ1-6	TRBV30	CAWTARANSPLHF
TRBJ1-1	TRBV5-8	CASSPDGTLNTEAFF
TRBJ1-1	TRBV7-9	CSSSLGTGGTEAFF
TRBJ2-1	TRBV7-6	CASSLGIAGDNEQFF
TRBJ1-1	TRBV29-1	CSVFGQSTEAFF
TRBJ2-7	TRBV27	CASQSGQGRSEQYF
TRBJ1-2	TRBV5-6	CASSLKGDYGYTF
TRBJ2-2	TRBV5-1	CASSLVHSSNTGELFF
TRBJ2-1	TRBV30	CAWNRQGNEQFF
TRBJ2-1	TRBV2	CASSEALGLLVLNEQFF
TRBJ1-1	TRBV7-9	CASSQRGGAFF
TRBJ1-5	TRBV7-6	CASSPDRVGNQPQHF
TRBJ2-3	TRBV7-2	CASSLGTISTDTQYF
TRBJ2-2	TRBV9	CASSARGFTGELFF
TRBJ2-7	TRBV21-1	CASSTSLGQGSHEQYF
TRBJ1-2	TRBV5-1	CASSLETGEVGYTF
TRBJ1-1	TRBV7-2	CASSLAVGGSEAFF
TRBJ2-5	TRBV29-1	CSGHGTGEGQETQYF
TRBJ2-3	TRBV10-3	CAISESSGDVTDTQYF
TRBJ1-3	TRBV4-1	CASSQGGGSAGNTIYF
TRBJ2-2	TRBV5-1	CASSLETANTGELFF
TRBJ2-4	TRBV27	CASSSRAAGGSAKNIQYF
TRBJ2-5	TRBV5-1	CASSLGGGETQYF
TRBJ2-1	TRBV5-4	CASSSSGGFSYNEQFF
TRBJ1-3	TRBV7-8	CASSLVWDSGSGNTIYF
TRBJ2-7	TRBV4-2	CASSQAGISYEQYF
TRBJ1-5	TRBV5-1	CASSPEYGQGIQPQHF
TRBJ2-7	TRBV18	CASSPRASGSSYEQYF
TRBJ1-6	TRBV30	CAWNSAPNSPLHF
TRBJ2-1	TRBV5-6	CASSRDFYNEQFF
TRBJ1-3	TRBV30	CAWCLGFSGNTIYF